This T cell receptor (beta chain) was profiled in a study of shared clonotypes between healthy human individuals. This CDR3 region has 18 residues. V shed 3 bases, J shed 0 bases, and the junction held 6 bases outside the gene matches. Germline CDR1 LGHNA, CDR2 YSLEER. For unsorted PBMC, 250 to 300 ng DNA per replicate equaled about 30,000 T cell genomes. Sequencing was performed with immunoSEQ multiplex PCR; in TCRdb, only in-frame clones are kept and a portion is missing. The sample shows around 500,000 clones, 78% of them seen only once. The material sequenced was PBMCs. V is TRBV4-3 and J is TRBJ2-1, with TRBD2 matching 12 bases. The clonotype comes from a woman in her forties in good health. Some clones in this sample may be carry-over from other donors' samples. CDR3 DNA sequence: TGCGCCAGCAGCCAGAGGACTAGCGGGGCCCTCTCCTACAATGAGCAGTTCTTC. The encoded protein is CASSQRTSGALSYNEQFF.